This record concerns one T cell receptor (beta chain) sequence. The data belong to a study of blood T cell repertoires in COVID-19. The wider study: COVID-19 samples, acute and convalescent, were from the United States, Italy and Spain.

Study processing details: Estimation of nucleated cell counts relied on the amplification of reference gene primers. Method: immunoSEQ multiplex PCR; TCRdb's copy keeps in-frame clones and lacks some. V, J and clone size were drawn from that table, and D and trimming were deduced from the DNA. This sample has around 230,000 clones; approximately 82% occur once, and the top ten carry under 3%. The receptor's source is a woman aged 65 to 85 with active or convalescent COVID-19. The material sequenced was peripheral blood.

CDR3 nucleotides: TGTGCCAGTAGAAGACAGGGGGGGAGCACCGGGGAGCTGTTTTTT. Amino acids: CASRRQGGSTGELFF. V is TRBV19 and J is TRBJ2-2; 9 positions agree with TRBD1. The trim removed 6 bases at V and 4 bases at J, leaving 6 bases unmatched. This CDR3 comprises 15 residues. Per the germline V gene, CDR1 is LNHDA and CDR2 is SQIVND (reference sequence).